The 26 T cell receptor beta chains reported below all come from one sample, sequenced in a study of cytomegalovirus exposure and HLA in healthy donors. The PCR contained 60 Vbeta and 13 Jbeta primers. Profiling relied on immunoSEQ multiplex PCR, and the TCRdb table lists in-frame clones only, not all of them. Of 90,000 to 150,000 clones in the sample, about 73% were seen once. Sequencing input: PBMCs. These receptors were obtained from a young woman in good health and CMV-seropositive.

The gene calls are TRBV18 and TRBJ2-1, with 13 bases matching TRBD2. Trimming cost V 4 bases and J 5 bases; bases outside gene matches: 11. The germline V gene has CDR1 KGHSH and CDR2 LQKENI. CDR3 length: 18 residues. Here the CDR3 DNA reads TGTGCCAGCTCACGGGCAACTAGCGGGGGGGCCAAGAACAATGAGCAGTTCTTC. It yields the protein CASSRATSGGAKNNEQFF.

This clone was seen once. The chain carries TRBV4-2 and TRBJ2-3; 10 bases agree with TRBD2. The CDR3 runs 17 residues. Trimming cost V 1 base and J 7 bases; bases outside gene matches: 11. Germline V lookup: CDR1 LGHNA, CDR2 YNFKEQ. CDR3 in amino acids: CASSQGYSGGGGNTQYF. The CDR3 DNA reads as TGTGCCAGCAGCCAAGGGTACAGCGGGGGGGGAGGAAATACGCAGTATTTT.

The table lists this clone with a count of one. The chain is built from TRBV7-6 and TRBJ1-1, with D tentatively TRBD1 (5 bases). V gave up 1 base and J gave up 5 bases, with 11 bases separating them. Germline CDR1 and CDR2: SGHVS and FNYEAQ. The CDR3 has 14 amino acids. The CDR3 nucleotides are TGTGCCAGCAGCTTAGTTAGGGGTGCGACTGAAGCTTTCTTT. Translation gives CASSLVRGATEAFF.

This chain links TRBV6-1 with TRBJ1-2; D possibly corresponds to TRBD1 (6 bases). V was clipped by 3 bases and J by 2 bases, with 13 bases between them. This CDR3 has 15 amino acids. The germline gives CDR1 MNHNS, CDR2 SASEGT. The CDR3 DNA sequence: TGTGCCAGCAGTGATGGGGGACATCAGAACTATGGCTACACCTTC. Protein product: CASSDGGHQNYGYTF.

This chain joins TRBV4-1 and TRBJ2-6; D is possibly TRBD2 (5 bases). The CDR3 contains 18 residues. Germline CDR1 and CDR2: MGHRA and YSYEKL. V lost 0 bases, J lost 0 bases, and 12 bases lay in between. DNA of the CDR3: TGCGCCAGCAGCCAAGATAGTGTGGCGGGCTCTGGGGCCAACGTCCTGACTTTC. This translates into CASSQDSVAGSGANVLTF.

The gene calls are TRBV15 and TRBJ2-1, with D perhaps matching TRBD1 (6 bases). Looked up from germline, CDR1 is LNHNV and CDR2 is YYDKDF (reference sequence). This CDR3 region has 17 residues. Trimming pared 3 bases from V and 3 bases from J, leaving 18 bases between. Here the CDR3 reads CATSSEDRQNFYNEQFF. As DNA, the CDR3 is TGTGCCACCAGCAGCGAGGACAGACAGAACTTCTACAATGAGCAGTTCTTC.

This chain uses TRBV5-1 with TRBJ2-5, with 8 bases that match TRBD1. V trimming: 6 bases; J trimming: 4 bases; junction bases outside the gene matches: 14. Germline V gives CDR1 SGHRS, CDR2 YFSETQ. The CDR3 consists of 16 residues. The CDR3 nucleotides are TGCGCCAGCAAGCCCCCAGGGGGCGCGATTAGAGAGACCCAGTACTTC. As protein: CASKPPGGAIRETQYF.

This clone was detected a few times. The rearrangement links TRBV4-3 to TRBJ1-3; a possible D gene is TRBD1 (5 bases). Trimming cost V 0 bases and J 2 bases, with 17 bases left between them. The CDR3 length is 18 residues. Germline V lookup: CDR1 LGHNA, CDR2 YSLEER. CDR3 loop: CASSQESTSGGAGNTIYF. The CDR3 region has the DNA TGCGCCAGCAGCCAAGAATCCACTTCGGGGGGAGCTGGAAACACCATATATTTT.

This chain's CDR3 is CASSLAGSSYNEQFF. DNA of the CDR3: TGTGCCAGCAGCTTAGCGGGATCCTCCTACAATGAGCAGTTCTTC. This chain links TRBV5-6 with TRBJ2-1; TRBD2 aligns across 7 bases. The CDR3 runs to 15 residues. After removal of 2 bases from V and 0 bases from J, the junction contained 2 bases not matched to a gene. Germline values: CDR1 SGHDT, CDR2 YYEEEE.

This chain uses TRBV29-1 with TRBJ1-4; TRBD1 matches at 7 bases. Germline lookup yields CDR1 SQVTM and CDR2 ANQGSEA. The length of the CDR3 is 14 residues. V lost 6 bases and J lost 4; bases outside the gene matches: 8. CDR3 in amino acids: CSVRDRESNEKLFF. The CDR3 DNA reads as TGCAGCGTGAGAGACAGGGAGAGTAATGAAAAACTGTTTTTT.

The V gene is TRBV4-3, the J gene TRBJ2-2, with D tentatively TRBD2 (5 bases). The CDR3 length is 16 residues. V was cut by 3 bases and J by 6 bases, with 17 bases left in between. Per the germline V gene, CDR1 is LGHNA and CDR2 is YSLEER. The CDR3 sequence is CASSQDRGWVPGELFF. The DNA of the CDR3 is TGCGCCAGCAGCCAGGACCGGGGATGGGTCCCCGGGGAGCTGTTTTTT.

CDR3 DNA: TGTGCCAGCAGCAGACTAGCGGGGGACCTACAAGAGACCCAGTACTTC. Translating gives CASSRLAGDLQETQYF. The chain joins TRBV4-2 to TRBJ2-5; 12 bases map to TRBD2. The CDR3 consists of 16 residues. Germline CDR1 LGHNA, CDR2 YNFKEQ. The J segment lost 2 bases and the V segment lost 5 bases, leaving 6 bases of the junction unmatched.

The J gene is TRBJ1-2, the V gene TRBV6-5; the D gene is possibly TRBD1 (5 bases). The germline CDR1 and CDR2 sequences are MNHEY and SVGAGI. Trimming pared 5 bases from V and 6 bases from J, leaving 10 bases between. This CDR3 is built from 12 residues. The CDR3 sequence is CASSRQGHGYTF. Here the CDR3 DNA reads TGTGCCAGCAGTAGGCAGGGTCATGGCTACACCTTC.

The gene calls are TRBV4-3 and TRBJ2-5, with a tentative D call TRBD1 (5 bases). The J call may be wrong; the DNA end is better matched by TRBJ2-7. This CDR3 is built from 14 residues. The V gene's germline CDR1 is LGHNA and CDR2 YSLEER. The CDR3 nucleotides read TGCGCCAGCAGCCCGACAGTGGAAGGAGTCGAGCAGTACTTC. It specifies CASSPTVEGVEQYF.

This rearrangement joins TRBV5-5 to TRBJ1-5; D is undetermined. V dropped 0 bases and J dropped 0 bases, with 10 bases sitting between them. CDR3 size: 16 residues. CDR1 is SGHKS and CDR2 is YYEKEE in the germline V gene (reference sequence). CDR3 DNA: TGTGCCAGCAGCTTGGGGCCAGTGAATAGCAATCAGCCCCAGCATTTT. Its protein is CASSLGPVNSNQPQHF.

This rearrangement joins TRBV29-1 to TRBJ2-5; D may be TRBD2 (6 bases). The germline V gene encodes CDR1 SQVTM and CDR2 ANQGSEA. The CDR3 is made up of 16 amino acids. Trimming took 3 bases from V and 5 from J, leaving 22 bases between them. This chain's CDR3 is CSVDDLSGGFGETQYF. In DNA form, the CDR3 reads TGCAGCGTTGATGACCTTTCCGGGGGATTCGGGGAGACCCAGTACTTC.

This clone was observed once. This chain links TRBV2 with TRBJ2-2, with D uncertain. The CDR3 is made up of 16 amino acids. Germline CDR1 SNHLY, CDR2 FYNNEI. The germline V and J ends were trimmed by 4 bases and 6 bases, with 18 bases remaining between them. The CDR3 bases are TGTGCCAGCAGTGGAACAACCATTAGTGGAGCCGGGGAGCTGTTTTTT. This encodes CASSGTTISGAGELFF.

The J gene is TRBJ2-1, the V gene TRBV4-1; maybe TRBD2 (7 bases). Germline V CDR1 and CDR2: MGHRA, YSYEKL. This CDR3 contains 17 residues. Trimming left V 1 base short and J 2 bases short, with 15 bases between. The CDR3 loop is CASSQVKGGGPYNEQFF. The CDR3 DNA reads as TGCGCCAGCAGCCAAGTCAAAGGGGGGGGACCCTACAATGAGCAGTTCTTC.

The chain joins TRBV18 to TRBJ1-2; a possible D gene is TRBD1 (6 bases). V lost 3 bases and J 7 bases, leaving 18 bases between the germline ends. Germline V gives CDR1 KGHSH, CDR2 LQKENI. The CDR3 is 15 residues long. CDR3 nucleotide sequence: TGTGCCAGCTCACCCCAACACAGGGAGAATACTGGCTACACCTTC. It is translated as CASSPQHRENTGYTF.

In the case of this clone: At one of its ends the junction is not consistent with the germline gene, which may arise from a read error. The V call is TRBV7-8, the J call TRBJ1-1, with TRBD1 matching over 12 bases. The V gene's germline CDR1 is SGHVS and CDR2 FQNEAQ. CDR3 length: 17 residues. CDR3 in DNA: TGTGCCAACAGCTTATTGGGACAGGGGGCGAAGGACACTGAAGCTTTCTTT. It translates to CANSLLGQGAKDTEAFF.

The chain is built from TRBV7-3 and TRBJ1-6, with D possibly matching TRBD1 (5 bases). Between the trimmed V and J ends, which lost 2 bases and 10 bases, there was a span of 12 bases. This CDR3 comprises 14 residues. From germline, CDR1 is SGHTA and CDR2 FQGTGA. The CDR3 reads CASSLEGGVSPLHF. As DNA, the CDR3 is TGTGCCAGCAGCTTAGAGGGAGGGGTATCACCCCTCCACTTT.

This clone was counted only a few times. The CDR3 spells CASSVGSEAFF. Here the CDR3 DNA reads TGTGCCAGCTCGGTGGGCTCTGAAGCTTTCTTT. The rearrangement joins TRBV2 to TRBJ1-1; no clear D. V was cut by 8 bases and J by 6 bases, with 10 bases left in between. Germline lookup yields CDR1 SNHLY and CDR2 FYNNEI. There are 11 residues in the CDR3.

The V call is TRBV7-8, the J call TRBJ2-5, with 9 bases lining up with TRBD2. The J segment lost 1 base and the V segment lost 6 bases, leaving 3 bases of the junction unmatched. Germline assignment: CDR1 SGHVS and CDR2 FQNEAQ. There are 14 residues in the CDR3. For the CDR3, the DNA is TGTGCCAGCAGGGAGACTAGCGGCCAAGAGACCCAGTACTTC. It codes for CASRETSGQETQYF.

On this clone itself: The same CDR3 can be traced to other DNA sequences in this sample. V gene TRBV28 combines with J gene TRBJ1-2; the D is unclear. Germline V gene data show CDR1 as MDHEN and CDR2 as SYDVKM. V lost 5 bases to trimming and J lost 0 bases, with 10 bases between them. The CDR3 has 14 amino acids. The CDR3 DNA reads as TGTGCCAGCAGTAAGCAAGGAGCTAACTATGGCTACACCTTC. Its translation: CASSKQGANYGYTF.

The chain is built from TRBV4-1 and TRBJ2-3; 10 bases align to TRBD1. The ends lost 0 bases at V and 3 bases at J; junction bases unmatched: 3. CDR1 and CDR2 from the germline V gene are MGHRA and YSYEKL. The CDR3 runs 16 residues. CDR3 protein: CASSQDRDRGTDTQYF. CDR3 DNA sequence: TGCGCCAGCAGCCAAGACCGGGACAGGGGAACAGATACGCAGTATTTT.

This chain links TRBV2 with TRBJ2-7; D is possibly TRBD1 (5 bases). The CDR3 runs to 12 residues. Trimming took off 1 base at V and 4 bases at J, with 5 bases between the two ends. In germline, CDR1 is SNHLY, CDR2 FYNNEI. The CDR3 coding sequence is TGTGCCAGCAGTGAAGAGGGGTACGAGCAGTACTTC. Translated, it gives CASSEEGYEQYF.